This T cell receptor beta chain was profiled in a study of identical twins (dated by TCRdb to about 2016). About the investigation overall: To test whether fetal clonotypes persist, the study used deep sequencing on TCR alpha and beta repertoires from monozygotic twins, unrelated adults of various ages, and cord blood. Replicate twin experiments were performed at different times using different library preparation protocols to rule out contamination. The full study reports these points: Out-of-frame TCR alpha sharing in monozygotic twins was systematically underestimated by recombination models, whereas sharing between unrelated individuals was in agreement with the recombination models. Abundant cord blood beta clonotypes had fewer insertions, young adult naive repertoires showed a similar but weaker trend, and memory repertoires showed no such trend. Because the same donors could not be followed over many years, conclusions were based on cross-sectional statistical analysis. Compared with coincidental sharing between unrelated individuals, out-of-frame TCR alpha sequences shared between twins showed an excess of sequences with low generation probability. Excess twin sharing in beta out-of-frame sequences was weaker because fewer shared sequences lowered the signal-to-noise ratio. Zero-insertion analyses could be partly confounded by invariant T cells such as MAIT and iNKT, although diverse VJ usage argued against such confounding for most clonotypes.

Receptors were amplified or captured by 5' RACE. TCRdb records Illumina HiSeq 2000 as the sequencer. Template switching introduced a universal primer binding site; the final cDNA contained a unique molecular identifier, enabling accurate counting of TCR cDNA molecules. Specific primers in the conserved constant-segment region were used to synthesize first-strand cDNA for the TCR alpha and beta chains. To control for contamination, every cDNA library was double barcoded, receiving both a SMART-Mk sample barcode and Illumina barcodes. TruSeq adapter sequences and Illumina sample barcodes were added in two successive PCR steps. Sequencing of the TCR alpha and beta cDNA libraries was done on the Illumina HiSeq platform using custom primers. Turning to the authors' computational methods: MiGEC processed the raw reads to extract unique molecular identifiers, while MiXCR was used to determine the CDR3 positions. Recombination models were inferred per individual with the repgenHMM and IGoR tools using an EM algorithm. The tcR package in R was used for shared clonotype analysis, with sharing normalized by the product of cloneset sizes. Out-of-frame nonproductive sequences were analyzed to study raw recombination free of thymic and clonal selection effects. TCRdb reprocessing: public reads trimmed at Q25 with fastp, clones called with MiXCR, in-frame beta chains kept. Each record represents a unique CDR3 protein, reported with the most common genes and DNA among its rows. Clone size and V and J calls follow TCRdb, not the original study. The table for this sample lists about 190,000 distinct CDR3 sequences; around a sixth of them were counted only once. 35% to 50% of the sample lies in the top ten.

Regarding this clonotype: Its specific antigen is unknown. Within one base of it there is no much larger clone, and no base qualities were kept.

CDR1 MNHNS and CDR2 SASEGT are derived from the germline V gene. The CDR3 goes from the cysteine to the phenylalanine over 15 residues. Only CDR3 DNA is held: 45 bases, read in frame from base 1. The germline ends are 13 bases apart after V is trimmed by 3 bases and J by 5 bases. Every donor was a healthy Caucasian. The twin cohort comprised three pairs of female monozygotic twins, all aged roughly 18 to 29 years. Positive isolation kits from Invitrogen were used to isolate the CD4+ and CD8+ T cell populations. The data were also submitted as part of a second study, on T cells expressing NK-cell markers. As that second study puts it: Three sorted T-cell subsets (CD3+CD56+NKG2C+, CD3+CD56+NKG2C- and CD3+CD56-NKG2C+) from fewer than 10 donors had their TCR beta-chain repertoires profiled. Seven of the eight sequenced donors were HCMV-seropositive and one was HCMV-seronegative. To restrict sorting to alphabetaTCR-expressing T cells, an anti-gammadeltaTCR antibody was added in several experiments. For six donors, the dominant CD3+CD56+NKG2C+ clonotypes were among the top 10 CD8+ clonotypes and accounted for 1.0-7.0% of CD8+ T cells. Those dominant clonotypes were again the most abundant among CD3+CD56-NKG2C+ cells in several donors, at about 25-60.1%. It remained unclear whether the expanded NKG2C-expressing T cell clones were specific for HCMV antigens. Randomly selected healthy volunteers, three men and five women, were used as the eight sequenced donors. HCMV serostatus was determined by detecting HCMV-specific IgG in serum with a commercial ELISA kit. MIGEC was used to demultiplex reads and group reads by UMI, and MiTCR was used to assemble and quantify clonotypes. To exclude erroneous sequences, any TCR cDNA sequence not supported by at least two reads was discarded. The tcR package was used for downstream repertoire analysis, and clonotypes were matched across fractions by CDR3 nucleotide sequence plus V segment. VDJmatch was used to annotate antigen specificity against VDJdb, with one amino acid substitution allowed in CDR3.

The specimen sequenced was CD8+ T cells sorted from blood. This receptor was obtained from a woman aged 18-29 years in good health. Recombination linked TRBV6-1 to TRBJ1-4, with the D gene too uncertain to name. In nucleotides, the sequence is TGTGCCAGCAGTGACCGTGTGGCAGTAAATGAAAAACTGTTTTTT. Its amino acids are CASSDRVAVNEKLFF.